These T cell receptor beta chains were read from a single sample in a study of cytomegalovirus exposure and HLA in healthy donors. Generated by immunoSEQ multiplex PCR, the TCRdb table keeps only in-frame clones and is missing some. The data contain tens of thousands of clones, about 74% of them singletons. The sequenced material came from PBMCs. These receptors originate from a human donor in good health. Each CDR3 is given with its conserved first and last residue. A D gene is named only where the DNA matches it firmly. Some rows have no size entry. The others give once, few or many, or a class for an expanded clone.

>TRBV5-1|TRBD2|15|-|TRBJ2-1
CASSFLAGVGNEQFF
TGCGCCAGCAGCTTCCTAGCGGGAGTAGGCAATGAGCAGTTCTTC
>TRBV19|TRBD1|15|few|TRBJ2-3
CASSMTGANTDTQYF
TGTGCCAGTAGTATGACAGGGGCAAACACAGATACGCAGTATTTT
>TRBV2|-|16|few|TRBJ2-7
CASSTRTSPNPYEQYF
TGTGCCAGCAGTACCCGGACATCTCCGAACCCCTACGAGCAGTACTTC
>TRBV5-1|-|14|-|TRBJ2-3
CASTPAGPADTQYF
TGCGCCAGCACCCCGGCAGGGCCTGCAGATACGCAGTATTTT
>TRBV7-9|TRBD1|17|-|TRBJ2-3
CASSTYGQGPATDTQYF
TGTGCCAGCAGCACCTATGGACAGGGGCCAGCCACAGATACGCAGTATTTT
>TRBV5-1|-|14|-|TRBJ2-5
CASSLGTVRETQYF
TGCGCCAGCAGCCTGGGCACGGTTCGAGAGACCCAGTACTTC
>TRBV20-1|-|10|-|TRBJ1-1
CSALDSEAFF
TGCAGTGCTCTGGACAGTGAAGCTTTCTTT
>TRBV28|-|11|-|TRBJ2-7
CVTGSGYEQYF
TGTGTCACGGGGTCGGGGTACGAGCAGTACTTC
>TRBV6-1|-|14|-|TRBJ2-7
CAISVGASSYEQYF
TGTGCCATCTCGGTGGGGGCGAGCTCCTACGAGCAGTACTTC
>TRBV27|-|15|-|TRBJ1-5
CASTPGGFGNQPQHF
TGTGCCAGCACGCCCGGAGGATTTGGCAATCAGCCCCAGCATTTT
>TRBV28|TRBD1|15|-|TRBJ1-5
CASRRDRGRAQPQHF
TGTGCCAGCAGACGGGACAGGGGGCGTGCTCAGCCCCAGCATTTT
>TRBV15|TRBD1|15|once|TRBJ2-1
CATSSLRAGGNEQFF
TGTGCCACCAGCAGTTTAAGGGCAGGGGGAAATGAGCAGTTCTTC
>TRBV5-6|TRBD1|15|-|TRBJ1-2
CASSLETGGRDGYTF
TGTGCCAGCAGCTTGGAGACAGGGGGTAGGGATGGCTACACCTTC
>TRBV10-3|-|12|-|TRBJ2-1
CAWGDGPNEQFF
TGTGCGTGGGGGGACGGACCTAATGAGCAGTTCTTC
>TRBV5-4|-|13|-|TRBJ2-1
CASSSEPNDEQFF
TGTGCCAGCAGCTCCGAACCTAACGATGAGCAGTTCTTC
>TRBV6-1|-|15|few|TRBJ2-7
CASSIQPVGLYEQYF
TGTGCCAGCAGCATACAACCCGTGGGCCTCTACGAGCAGTACTTC
>TRBV2|-|14|few|TRBJ2-7
CASSPAGQNYEQYF
TGTGCCAGCAGTCCCGCGGGACAGAATTACGAGCAGTACTTC
>TRBV5-1|TRBD1|13|-|TRBJ1-2
CASSVGQGDGYTF
TGCGCCAGCAGCGTGGGACAGGGGGATGGCTACACCTTC
>TRBV21-1|-|13|-|TRBJ1-1
CASSTLGGTEAFF
TGTGCCAGCAGCACTCTGGGGGGCACTGAAGCTTTCTTT
>TRBV5-1|TRBD1|14|-|TRBJ2-5
CASSLGTGLETQYF
TGCGCCAGCAGCTTGGGGACAGGGCTAGAGACCCAGTACTTC
>TRBV7-8|-|15|-|TRBJ1-1
CASSFSGRGNTEAFF
TGTGCCAGCAGCTTTTCCGGCAGGGGAAACACTGAAGCTTTCTTT
>TRBV11-3|-|13|few|TRBJ2-1
CASSLAGVNEQFF
TGTGCCAGCAGCTTAGCGGGAGTAAATGAGCAGTTCTTC
>TRBV2|TRBD2|16|-|TRBJ2-3
CASSGLAGGSTDTQYF
TGTGCCAGCAGTGGTCTAGCGGGAGGGAGCACAGATACGCAGTATTTT
>TRBV27|TRBD1|15|-|TRBJ1-4
CASSFAAGGREKLFF
TGTGCCAGCAGTTTTGCGGCAGGGGGGCGAGAAAAACTGTTTTTT
>TRBV11-3|-|15|-|TRBJ1-3
CASSINRDPGNTIYF
TGTGCCAGCAGCATAAACAGGGACCCTGGGAACACCATATATTTT
>TRBV30|TRBD1|14|-|TRBJ2-7
CAWNRDSLLGEQYF
TGTGCCTGGAACCGGGACAGTCTTCTGGGAGAGCAGTACTTC
>TRBV19|-|13|-|TRBJ2-7
CASTGGTPHEQYF
TGTGCCAGTACTGGAGGGACCCCCCACGAGCAGTACTTC
>TRBV19|-|14|-|TRBJ2-7
CASRPTGTPYEQYF
TGTGCCAGTAGACCTACCGGGACTCCGTACGAGCAGTACTTC